The 4 T cell receptor beta chains below were found in one sample sequenced in a study of tumor and adjacent non-tumor tissue in lung cancer. The template was RNA from unsorted bulk tissue. TCRbeta libraries were built with three rounds of nested PCR, modified from ARM-PCR. MiXCR, run by TCRdb on the multiplex PCR reads, gives a single entry per CDR3 protein. Among about 110,000 distinct CDR3 sequences, about 87% were seen once, and the ten largest hold 20% to 25%. The sample consisted of lung tumor tissue. These receptor sequences come from a man in his 70s with non-small cell lung cancer.

This clonotype was detected only once. The junction departs from germline at one end; a sequencing error may be responsible. The chain carries TRBV12-3 or TRBV12-4 and TRBJ2-1; TRBD2 agrees at 9 bases. The CDR3 is 17 amino acids. The CDR3 nucleotides read TGTGCCATCAGTTTAGGTAGCGGGGGTCGCCTCTACCATGAGCAGTTCTTC. It codes for CAISLGSGGRLYHEQFF.

Details on this clonotype: Relative to the germline gene, one junction end is altered; a read error may explain this. The rearrangement links TRBV30 to TRBJ1-1; TRBD1 agrees at 7 bases. Germline values: CDR1 GTSNPN, CDR2 SVGIG (reference sequence). The CDR3 extends over 13 amino acids. The CDR3 sequence is CARVGGEGTDAYF. CDR3 coding DNA: TGTGCCCGGGTAGGGGGCGAGGGCACTGACGCTTACTTT.

Comment on this clonotype: Germline and junction disagree at one end, which may indicate a read error. This chain links TRBV4-3 with TRBJ2-5, with D possibly called TRBD1 or TRBD2 (6 bases each). This CDR3 is built from 16 residues. Germline V gives CDR1 LGHNA, CDR2 YSLEER. The CDR3 spells CASCQAGGVGQEIQYF. Here the CDR3 DNA reads TGCGCCAGCTGCCAAGCCGGAGGGGTGGGACAAGAGATCCAATACTTC.

With respect to this clonotype: One junction end does not reproduce the germline sequence, and a read error may be involved. The chain couples TRBV14 to TRBJ2-1; D is perhaps TRBD2 (6 bases). The CDR3 is made up of 14 amino acids. Germline CDR1 and CDR2: SGHDN and FVKESK. This chain's CDR3 is CTSSIQGPYNEQFF. Written as DNA, the CDR3 is TGCACTAGCAGCATCCAGGGCCCTTACAATGAGCAGTTCTTC.